This T cell receptor (beta chain) was observed in a study of cytomegalovirus exposure and HLA in healthy donors. Study-wide results and limits: Most CMV-associated TCR beta chains appeared HLA-restricted in a later analysis. Trimming of TCR beta V- and J-genes showed a link, identified in a later analysis, to a missense DCLRE1C variant. In vitro data verified three CMV-associated chains as specific for CMV antigens.

60 Vbeta and 13 Jbeta primers were used in PCR. Sequencing was performed with immunoSEQ multiplex PCR; in TCRdb, only in-frame clones are kept and a portion is missing. This sample has tens of thousands of clones, with approximately 70% found just once. In the case of this clone: The antigen is unknown.

From germline, CDR1 is GTSNPN and CDR2 SVGIG (reference sequence). V lost 1 base, J lost 7 bases, and 8 bases stayed unmatched. The CDR3 consists of 16 residues. Input material: PBMCs. The V and J genes are TRBV30 and TRBJ2-3, with 13 positions matching TRBD2. This TCR came from a woman in her 50s in good health and CMV-seropositive. CDR3 DNA sequence: TGTGCCTGGAGTGCCGGACTAGCGGGGGTCAGGAATACGCAGTATTTT. This gives the protein CAWSAGLAGVRNTQYF.